This T cell receptor beta chain was obtained from a study of shared clonotypes between healthy human individuals. The test was conducted at deep level. Method: immunoSEQ multiplex PCR; TCRdb's copy keeps in-frame clones and lacks some. The table records some 1.5 million clones, around 95% of them present only once. Study outcomes and limitations: The sharing of 4.5% to 5.5% of naive CD4 clonotypes was seen across a handful of donors. The diversity represented, both genetic and in exposure history, was limited by few donors.

Into CD45RA+ naive and CD45RA-negative memory subsets, the CD4+ cells were split. Germline CDR1 SEHNR, CDR2 FQNEAQ (reference sequence). Trimming took 5 bases from V and 0 from J, leaving 16 bases between them. The CDR3 totals 17 residues. As regards this clone: Its antigen is unknown.

The clonotype originates from a man under 40 in good health. The chain has TRBV7-9 and TRBJ2-2, with D perhaps given as TRBD1 or TRBD2 (5 bases each). The sample was naive CD4+ T cells sorted from blood. Subset in this sample: CD45RA+ positively selected. CDR3 region: CASSSRLGRTNTGELFF. The CDR3 coding sequence is TGTGCCAGCAGCAGTCGGTTGGGACGGACGAACACCGGGGAGCTGTTTTTT.